This T cell receptor beta chain originates from a study of T-cell memory formation after mild COVID-19. Across the whole study: TCR clusters largely stayed donor specific. Study-level results: Certain responding clones were present in pre-infection memory, suggesting participation of cross-reactive memory. Confirmation of SARS-CoV-2 specificity was lacking for second-wave clones peaking day 37.

TCRdb passed the 5' RACE reads through MiXCR, listing each CDR3 protein once. The data hold hundreds of thousands of distinct CDR3 sequences, with 17% observed a single time. A note on this clonotype: The antigen is not known.

V lost 7 bases to trimming and J lost 0 bases, with 10 bases between them. The CDR3 runs 13 residues. CDR1 is PRHDT and CDR2 is FYEKMQ in the germline V gene (reference sequence). The rearrangement links TRBV13 to TRBJ2-7; D is tentatively TRBD1 or TRBD2 (5 bases each). The sequencing sample was made of PBMCs or a T cell subset sorted from them (not recorded which). The receptor was derived from an adult woman who had mild COVID-19 (a few samples of this study predate the infection). Cell type and time point are not known. CDR3 sequence reads: CASKEGFSYEQYF. The CDR3, as DNA: TGTGCCAGCAAAGAGGGGTTCTCCTACGAGCAGTACTTC.